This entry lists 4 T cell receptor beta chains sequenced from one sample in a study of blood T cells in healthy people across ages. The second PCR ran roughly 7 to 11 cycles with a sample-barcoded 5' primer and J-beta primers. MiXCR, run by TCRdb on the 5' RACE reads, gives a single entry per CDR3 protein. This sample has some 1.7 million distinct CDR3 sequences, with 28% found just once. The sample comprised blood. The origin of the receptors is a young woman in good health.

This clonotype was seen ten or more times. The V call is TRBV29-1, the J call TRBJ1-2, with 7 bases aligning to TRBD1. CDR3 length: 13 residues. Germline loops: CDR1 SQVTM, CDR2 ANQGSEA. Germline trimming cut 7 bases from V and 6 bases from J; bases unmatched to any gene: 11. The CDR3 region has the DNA TGCAGCGCAGGGGGGCCAGGGAAAGATGGCTACACCTTC. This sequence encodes CSAGGPGKDGYTF.

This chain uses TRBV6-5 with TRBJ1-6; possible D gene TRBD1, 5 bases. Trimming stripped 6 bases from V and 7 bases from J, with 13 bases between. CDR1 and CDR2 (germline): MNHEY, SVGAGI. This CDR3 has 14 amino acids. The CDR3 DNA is TGTGCCAGCAGGACCGGGACGGAAAATTCACCCCTCCACTTT. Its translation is CASRTGTENSPLHF.

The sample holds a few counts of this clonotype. CDR3 sequence: CASSPSQGAVRGGYTF. The DNA of the CDR3 is TGTGCCAGCAGTCCGTCCCAGGGGGCCGTTCGGGGTGGCTACACCTTC. The chain is built from TRBV27 and TRBJ1-2; TRBD1 matches at 8 bases. The germline V gene encodes CDR1 MNHEY and CDR2 SMNVEV (reference sequence). The J segment lost 7 bases and the V segment lost 5 bases, leaving 15 bases of the junction unmatched. The CDR3 has 16 amino acids.

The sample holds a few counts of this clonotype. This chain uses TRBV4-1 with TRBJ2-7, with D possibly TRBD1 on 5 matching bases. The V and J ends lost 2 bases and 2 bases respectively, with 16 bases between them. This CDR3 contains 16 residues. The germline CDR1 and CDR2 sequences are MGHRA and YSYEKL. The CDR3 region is CASSQPHQGGTYEQYF. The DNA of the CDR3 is TGCGCCAGCAGCCAACCACACCAGGGTGGTACCTACGAGCAGTACTTC.